A single sample is the source of the 7 T cell receptor beta chains below, sequenced in a study of naive and memory T cell subsets. The study, taken as a whole, reports: Naive repertoires, especially CD8, held a few larger clonotypes, possibly memory cells re-expressing CD45RA.

Two oligonucleotides, mixed equimolar, formed the beta constant-region primer covering TRBC1 and TRBC2. Four rounds of PCR amplified the ligated cDNA using nested alpha and beta constant-region primers plus SP2. TCRdb reprocessed the UMI-ligation and nested PCR reads with MiXCR, giving one entry per CDR3 protein. The sample includes about 160,000 distinct CDR3 sequences, over 20% of them seen just once. These TCRs are of unknown antigen specificity. Sequenced: naive CD4+ T cells from blood. The receptors were sampled from a human donor in good health.

The V and J genes are TRBV20-1 and TRBJ2-4, with a tentative D call TRBD1 (6 bases). The CDR3 runs to 13 residues. From germline, CDR1 is DFQATT and CDR2 SNEGSKA (reference sequence). V shed 6 bases and J shed 1 base, with 10 bases lying between them. The CDR3 nucleotides read TGCAGTGCCCCCGGACAGGCCAAAAACATTCAGTACTTC. Protein product: CSAPGQAKNIQYF.

This clonotype came up a few times. This rearrangement joins TRBV28 to TRBJ2-7, with 7 bases lining up with TRBD1. The CDR3 is 15 residues long. In germline, CDR1 is MDHEN, CDR2 SYDVKM. The V segment lost 8 bases and the J segment 3 bases; nucleotides outside the gene matches: 13. CDR3 nucleotide sequence: TGTGCCAGCCAGGTGGGGGTAGCAGGGGGCTACGAGCAGTACTTC. Encoded protein: CASQVGVAGGYEQYF.

CDR3 sequence (DNA): TGTGCCAGCAGTCCTCCCGCCCCCCCAACAGGGGTGAACACTGAAGCTTTCTTT. It specifies CASSPPAPPTGVNTEAFF. V and J are TRBV6-2 or TRBV6-3 and TRBJ1-1, with 7 bases that match TRBD1. Germline assignment: CDR1 MNHEY and CDR2 SVGEGT. This CDR3 has 18 residues. J gave up 0 bases and V 5 bases, and 15 bases lay outside the gene matches.

This clonotype has just a few counts. This sequence joins TRBV12-3 or TRBV12-4 and TRBJ1-6; TRBD1 is a possible D gene (5 bases). V shed 2 bases and J shed 8 bases, with 10 bases lying between them. The CDR3 length is 14 residues. CDR3 sequence reads: CASSLRGGDSPLHF. The CDR3, as DNA: TGTGCCAGCAGTTTAAGGGGTGGTGATTCACCCCTCCACTTT.

This clonotype occurred a few times. The genes are TRBV29-1 and TRBJ1-1; the D gene is possibly TRBD1 (5 bases). This CDR3 comprises 12 residues. The germline V gene has CDR1 SQVTM and CDR2 ANQGSEA. V lost 6 bases, J lost 1 base, and 9 bases lay in between. This CDR3 is CSVGTANTEAFF. The DNA of the CDR3 is TGCAGCGTGGGGACGGCGAACACTGAAGCTTTCTTT.

This clonotype has only a few counts. The chain employs TRBV9 and TRBJ2-6; D perhaps matches TRBD1 (6 bases). Germline V CDR1 and CDR2: SGDLS, YYNGEE. The CDR3 loop spans 17 amino acids. Trimming pared 2 bases from V and 1 base from J, leaving 13 bases between. The CDR3 nucleotides read TGTGCCAGCAGCGTCCGGGACAATTTATCTGGGGCCAACGTCCTGACTTTC. The encoded protein is CASSVRDNLSGANVLTF.

The chain has TRBV5-1 and TRBJ1-1; no clear D gene. The germline gives CDR1 SGHRS, CDR2 YFSETQ. CDR3 length equals 12 residues. Trimming shortened V by 2 bases and J by 7 bases, and 9 bases separated the two germline ends. The CDR3 reads CASSFGSHEAFF. CDR3 in DNA: TGCGCCAGCAGCTTCGGAAGTCATGAAGCTTTCTTT.